This T cell receptor (beta chain) was retrieved from a study of T cell repertoires in cytomegalovirus infection. This clonotype was detected only once. Antigen: not known. CDR3 length equals 15 residues. Trimming removed 1 base from V and 0 bases from J, with 8 bases in between. The germline gives CDR1 SEHNR, CDR2 FQNEAQ (reference sequence). Findings of the study overall: Cumulative public TCR beta family frequency identified carriers of CMV plus the relevant HLA.

TCRdb re-analysed the reads in MiXCR, keeping a single row per CDR3 protein. The sample yields approximately 700,000 distinct CDR3 sequences, 35% to 45% seen once. The chain combines TRBV7-9 with TRBJ2-3, with D hard to call. This TCR derives from a human donor in good health (CMV status not recorded). Some clones in this sample may be carry-over from other donors' samples. What was sequenced was PBMCs. In DNA form, the CDR3 reads TGTGCCAGCAGCTTAGATGGGCAGAGCACAGATACGCAGTATTTT. It codes for CASSLDGQSTDTQYF. Full variable domain (outside the CDR3, taken from reference TRBV7-9 and TRBJ2-3): DTGVSQNPRHKITKRGQNVTFRCDPISEHNRLYWYRQTLGQGPEFLTYFQNEAQLEKSRLLSDRFSAERPKGSFSTLEIQRTEQGDSAMYLCASSLDGQSTDTQYFGPGTRLTVL.